This TCR beta chain was identified during a study of cytomegalovirus exposure and HLA in healthy donors. Study-level results: In all likelihood, a cluster of highly shared sequence variants was a sequencing artifact. There were reportedly fewer N-insertions in an Asian-associated ancestry cluster than the roughly 670-donor mean, in a later analysis. A later analysis appeared to link common viral pathogens to several of the most significant clusters.

As concerns this clone: Its antigen is unidentified.

Primers: 60 Vbeta forward and 13 Jbeta reverse. The method was immunoSEQ multiplex PCR; TCRdb's version includes in-frame clones alone and lacks a portion of them. Of roughly 100,000 clones listed, under 85% are singletons. CDR1 and CDR2 (germline): LNHDA, SQIVND (reference sequence). V shed 6 bases and J 4 bases; nucleotides not matched to a gene: 5. This CDR3 is built from 14 residues. The sample taken for sequencing was PBMCs. The TCR was taken from a female donor in good health and CMV-seropositive. The rearrangement links TRBV19 to TRBJ1-1; the match to TRBD1 covers 10 bases. CDR3 loop: CASSVTGGFTEAFF. The DNA of the CDR3 is TGTGCCAGTAGCGTGACAGGGGGCTTCACTGAAGCTTTCTTT. The entire variable domain, with the rest obtained from reference TRBV19 and TRBJ1-1, is as follows: DGGITQSPKYLFRKEGQNVTLSCEQNLNHDAMYWYRQDPGQGLRLIYYSQIVNDFQKGDIAEGYSVSREKKESFPLTVTSAQKNPTAFYLCASSVTGGFTEAFFGQGTRLTVV.